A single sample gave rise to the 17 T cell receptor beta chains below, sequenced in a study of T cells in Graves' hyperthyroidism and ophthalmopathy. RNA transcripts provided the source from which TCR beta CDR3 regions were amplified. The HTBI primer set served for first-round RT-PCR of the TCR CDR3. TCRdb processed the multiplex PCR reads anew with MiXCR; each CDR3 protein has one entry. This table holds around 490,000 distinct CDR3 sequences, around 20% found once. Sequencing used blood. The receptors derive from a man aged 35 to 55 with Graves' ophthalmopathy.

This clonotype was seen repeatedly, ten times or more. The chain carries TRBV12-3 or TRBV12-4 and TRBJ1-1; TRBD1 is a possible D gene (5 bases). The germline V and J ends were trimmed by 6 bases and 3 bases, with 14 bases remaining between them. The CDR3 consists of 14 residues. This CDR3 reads CASRLSGGYTEAFF. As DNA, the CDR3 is TGTGCCAGCAGACTGTCCGGGGGTTACACTGAAGCTTTCTTT.

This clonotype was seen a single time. CDR3 region: CASRRPAEHTGELFF. Here the CDR3 DNA reads TGTGCCAGCAGGAGACCAGCGGAACACACCGGGGAGCTGTTTTTT. J is TRBJ2-2 and V is TRBV6-4, with D perhaps matching TRBD2 (5 bases). The V gene's germline CDR1 is MRHNA and CDR2 SNTAGT. The CDR3 contains 15 residues. Trimming took 6 bases from V and 3 from J, leaving 14 bases between them.

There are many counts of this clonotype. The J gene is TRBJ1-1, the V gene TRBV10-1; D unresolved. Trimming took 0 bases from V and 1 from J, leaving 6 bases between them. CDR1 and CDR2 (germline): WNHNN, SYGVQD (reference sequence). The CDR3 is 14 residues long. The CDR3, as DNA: TGCGCCAGCAGTGAGTCTAAGTCGAACACTGAAGCTTTCTTT. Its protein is CASSESKSNTEAFF.

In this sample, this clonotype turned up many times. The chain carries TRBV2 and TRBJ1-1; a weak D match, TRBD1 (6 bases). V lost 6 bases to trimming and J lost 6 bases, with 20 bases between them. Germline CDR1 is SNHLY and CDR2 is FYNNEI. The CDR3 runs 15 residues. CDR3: CASRGAGARVAEAFF. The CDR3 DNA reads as TGTGCCAGCAGGGGGGCGGGGGCACGGGTAGCTGAAGCTTTCTTT.

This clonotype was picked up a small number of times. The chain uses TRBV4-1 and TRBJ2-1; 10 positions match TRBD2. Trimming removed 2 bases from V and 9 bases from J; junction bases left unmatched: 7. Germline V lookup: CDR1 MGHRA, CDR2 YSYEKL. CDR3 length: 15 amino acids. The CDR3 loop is CASSQSSGRGAEQFF. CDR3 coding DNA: TGCGCCAGCAGCCAATCTAGCGGGAGAGGTGCTGAGCAGTTCTTC.

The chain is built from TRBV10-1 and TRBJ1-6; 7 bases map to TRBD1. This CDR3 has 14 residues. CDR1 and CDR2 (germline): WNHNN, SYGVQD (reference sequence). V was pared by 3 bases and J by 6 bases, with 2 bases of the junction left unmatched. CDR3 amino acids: CASSERDSNSPLHF. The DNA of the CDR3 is TGCGCCAGCAGTGAACGGGACAGTAATTCACCCCTCCACTTT.

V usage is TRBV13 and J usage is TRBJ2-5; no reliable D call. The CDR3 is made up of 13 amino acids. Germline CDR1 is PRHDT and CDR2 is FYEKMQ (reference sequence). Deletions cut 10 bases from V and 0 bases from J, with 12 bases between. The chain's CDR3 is CATVMGYQETQYF. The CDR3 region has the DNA TGTGCCACCGTGATGGGGTACCAAGAGACCCAGTACTTC.

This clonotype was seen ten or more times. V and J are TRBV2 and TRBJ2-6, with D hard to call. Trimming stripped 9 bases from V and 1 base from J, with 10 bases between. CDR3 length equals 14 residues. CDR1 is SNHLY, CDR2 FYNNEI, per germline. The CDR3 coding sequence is TGTGCCAGTGATATCTTTTCTGGGGCCAACGTCCTGACTTTC. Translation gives CASDIFSGANVLTF.

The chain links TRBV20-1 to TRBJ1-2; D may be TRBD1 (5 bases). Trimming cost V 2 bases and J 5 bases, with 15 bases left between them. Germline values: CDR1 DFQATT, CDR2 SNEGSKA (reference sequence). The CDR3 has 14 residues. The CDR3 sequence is CSARIRQGTYGYTF. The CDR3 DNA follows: TGCAGTGCTAGAATAAGGCAGGGAACTTATGGCTACACCTTC.

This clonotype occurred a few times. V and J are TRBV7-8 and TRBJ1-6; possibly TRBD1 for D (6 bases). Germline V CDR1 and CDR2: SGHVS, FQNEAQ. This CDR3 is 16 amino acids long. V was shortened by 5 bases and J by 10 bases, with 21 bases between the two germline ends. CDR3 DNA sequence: TGTGCCAGCAGCACCGGAGGGGGGGTTGGAATCTCACCCCTCCACTTT. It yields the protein CASSTGGGVGISPLHF. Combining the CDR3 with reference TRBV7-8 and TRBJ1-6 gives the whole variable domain GAGVSQSPRYKVAKRGQDVALRCDPISGHVSLFWYQQALGQGPEFLTYFQNEAQLDKSGLPSDRFFAERPEGSVSTLKIQRTQQEDSAVYLCASSTGGGVGISPLHFGNGTRLTVT.

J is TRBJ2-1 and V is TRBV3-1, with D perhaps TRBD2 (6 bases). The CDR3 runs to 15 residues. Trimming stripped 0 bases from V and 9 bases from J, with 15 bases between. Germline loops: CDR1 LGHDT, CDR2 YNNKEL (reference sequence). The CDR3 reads CASSQDSWTISEQFF. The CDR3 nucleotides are TGTGCCAGCAGCCAAGATTCCTGGACTATCAGTGAGCAGTTCTTC.

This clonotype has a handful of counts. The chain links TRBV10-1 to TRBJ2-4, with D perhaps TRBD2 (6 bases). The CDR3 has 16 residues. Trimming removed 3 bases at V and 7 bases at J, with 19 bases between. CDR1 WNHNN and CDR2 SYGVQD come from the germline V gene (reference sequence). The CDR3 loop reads CASSDSPAGTGNIQYF. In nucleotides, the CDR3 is TGCGCCAGCAGTGACTCACCGGCGGGGACGGGGAACATTCAGTACTTC.

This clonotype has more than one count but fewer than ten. The CDR3 DNA reads TGTGCCAGCAGCCTCGGACAGGGGGGAGGTCAGCCCCAGCATTTT. Translation gives CASSLGQGGGQPQHF. The V and J genes are TRBV3-1 and TRBJ1-5; 10 bases fit TRBD1. V gave up 4 bases and J gave up 6 bases; unmatched junction bases: 6. CDR1 is LGHDT and CDR2 is YNNKEL in the germline V gene (reference sequence). The CDR3 contains 15 residues.

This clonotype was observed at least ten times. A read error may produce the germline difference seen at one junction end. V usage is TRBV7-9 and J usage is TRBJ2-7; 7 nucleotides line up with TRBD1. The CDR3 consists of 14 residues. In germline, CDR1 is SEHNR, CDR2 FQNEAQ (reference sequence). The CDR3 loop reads CASSPRDRSYEQYF. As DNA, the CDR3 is TGCGCCAGCAGCCCCCGGGACAGATCCTACGAGCAGTACTTC.

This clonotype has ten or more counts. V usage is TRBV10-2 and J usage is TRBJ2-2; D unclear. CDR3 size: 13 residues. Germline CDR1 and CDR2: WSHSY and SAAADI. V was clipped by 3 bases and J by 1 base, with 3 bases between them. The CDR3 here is CASSDGNTGELFF. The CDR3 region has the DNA TGCGCCAGCAGTGATGGGAACACCGGGGAGCTGTTTTTT.

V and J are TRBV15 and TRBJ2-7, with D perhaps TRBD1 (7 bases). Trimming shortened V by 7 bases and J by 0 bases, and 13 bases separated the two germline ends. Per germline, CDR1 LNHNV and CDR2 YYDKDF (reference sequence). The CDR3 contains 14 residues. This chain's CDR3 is CATKRGDSSYEQYF. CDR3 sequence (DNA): TGTGCCACCAAAAGGGGGGACAGCTCCTACGAGCAGTACTTC.

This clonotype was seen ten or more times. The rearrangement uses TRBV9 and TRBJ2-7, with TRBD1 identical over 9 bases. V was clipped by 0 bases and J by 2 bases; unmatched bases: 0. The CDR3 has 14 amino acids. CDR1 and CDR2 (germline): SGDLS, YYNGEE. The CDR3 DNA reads TGTGCCAGCAGCGTAGGGGACAGGGCCTACGAGCAGTACTTC. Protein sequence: CASSVGDRAYEQYF.